This T cell receptor (beta chain) was recovered during a study of vaccination and CD4 T cells after COVID-19. As for the study in general: Samples after vaccination came a median roughly 70 days past dose two, ranging 14 to 241.

Researchers used the Oncomine TCR Beta short-read assay to sequence DNA from cultured CD4+ T cells. One entry per CDR3 protein results from TCRdb running MiXCR on the PCR reads. Of about 20,000 distinct CDR3 sequences listed, 35% to 50% are singletons. Whole-study results and caveats: The study found that a median approximately 83% of reactive clones in convalescent patients appeared only post-vaccination.

CDR1 and CDR2 (germline): MNHEY, SMNVEV (reference sequence). Between the trimmed V and J ends, which lost 3 bases and 2 bases, there was a span of 11 bases. The CDR3 runs 14 residues. Worth noting for this clonotype: What it binds is not known.

The treatment: roughly 10-day PBMC culture with coronavirus spike peptide pools or control peptides (ViraFEST assay). Cultures used 2.1 million or so PBMCs per well, about 9.9 IU/ml IL-2 and 9.5 to 10 ug/ml peptides. It was after around eleven days of culture that CD4+ T cells were isolated by negative selection. V gene TRBV27 combines with J gene TRBJ2-7; D tentatively reads TRBD1 or TRBD2 (6 bases each). The source of this sequence is a human donor who had recovered from COVID-19. The sequenced sample consisted of CD4+ T cells from blood, cultured in vitro. The CDR3 sequence: CASSLRGRTYEQYF. CDR3 sequence (DNA): TGTGCCAGCAGTTTGAGGGGGAGGACCTACGAGCAGTACTTC.